The rows below give T cell receptor beta chains drawn from one sample of a study of spatial heterogeneity in lung cancer. TCRdb reprocessed the 5' RACE reads via MiXCR and lists one record per CDR3 protein. The sample has around 92,000 distinct CDR3 sequences, roughly 12% seen once. The sample here was PBMCs, taken at surgery. Source of these receptors: a male donor with early-stage non-small cell lung cancer. The CDR3 runs from the conserved cysteine through the conserved F or W. The D gene is left open where the match is weak. The size of a clone is reported for some rows only, either as once, few or many, or as a class for expanded clones.

clone size,V gene,J gene,D gene,CDR3 DNA,CDR3 protein
few,TRBV6-2/TRBV6-3,TRBJ2-6,.,TGTGCCAGCAGTACCGGACCGATCTCTGGGGCCAACGTCCTGACTTTC,CASSTGPISGANVLTF
.,TRBV5-1,TRBJ2-2,TRBD1,TGCGCCAGCAGGACAGGGGACGCGGGGGAGCTGTTTTTT,CASRTGDAGELFF
.,TRBV5-1,TRBJ2-5,TRBD1,TGCGCCAGCAGACTAGGGACAGCCCAAGAGACCCAGTACTTC,CASRLGTAQETQYF
few,TRBV27,TRBJ1-6,TRBD1,TGTGCCAGCAGCATCCTACAGGGGGTGGATTCACCCCTCCACTTT,CASSILQGVDSPLHF
many,TRBV7-2,TRBJ1-1,.,TGTGCCAGCAGCTTAGCCGTGGGTGAAGCTTTCTTT,CASSLAVGEAFF
.,TRBV7-9,TRBJ2-3,TRBD2,TGTGCCAGCAGCGAGACTAGCGGGGAGCGCACAGATACGCAGTATTTT,CASSETSGERTDTQYF
.,TRBV4-3,TRBJ1-3,.,TGCGCCAGCAGCCGTCAATTGGTAGGGACGGACACCATATATTTT,CASSRQLVGTDTIYF
.,TRBV9,TRBJ2-3,TRBD2,TGTGCCAGCAGCGTCAAGTCTAGCGGGAGTTGGGCAGATACGCAGTATTTT,CASSVKSSGSWADTQYF
few,TRBV6-6,TRBJ2-1,.,TGTGCCAGCAGTTACTCGTTGATCTTC,CASSYSLIF
.,TRBV27,TRBJ2-5,.,TGTGCCAGCAGTTTAAGGGTAGGGGGAGAGACCCAGTACTTC,CASSLRVGGETQYF
.,TRBV7-2,TRBJ2-5,.,TGTGCCAGCAGCTCCTCCACAGGGGGGGGAGGGGAGACCCAGTACTTC,CASSSSTGGGGETQYF
few,TRBV7-2,TRBJ2-3,.,TGTGCCAGCAGCTTAGAACTAGCCCCCTCTTATACGCAGTATTTT,CASSLELAPSYTQYF
.,TRBV7-2,TRBJ2-7,TRBD2,TGTGCCAGCAGCTTAACTAGCGGGAAGTACGAGCAGTACTTC,CASSLTSGKYEQYF
.,TRBV28,TRBJ1-2,TRBD1,TGTGCCAGCAGAGGGACAGACTATGGCTACACCTTC,CASRGTDYGYTF
few,TRBV9,TRBJ1-1,.,TGTGCCAGCAGCGTGTCAACAGGGTCGGGCACTGAAGCTTTCTTT,CASSVSTGSGTEAFF
few,TRBV5-1,TRBJ2-7,.,TGCGCCAGCAGCTTGGATTCGCTCAACGAGCAGTACTTC,CASSLDSLNEQYF
.,TRBV29-1,TRBJ2-1,.,TGCAGCGTGGCAACAGGTCGCTCCTACAATGAGCAGTTCTTC,CSVATGRSYNEQFF
.,TRBV6-5,TRBJ1-5,.,TGTGCCAGCAGTTACTCGCCAGGGATTCAGCCCCAGCATTTT,CASSYSPGIQPQHF
.,TRBV20-1,TRBJ1-5,.,TGCAGTGCGCAGAGAGGGATTAATCAGCCCCAGCATTTT,CSAQRGINQPQHF
.,TRBV6-5,TRBJ2-1,TRBD2,TGTGCCAGCAGCCGTCGCCTATTAACTAGCGGGAGGGCCGATTCCTACAATGAGCAGTTCTTC,CASSRRLLTSGRADSYNEQFF
.,TRBV20-1,TRBJ2-4,.,TGCAGCATCGAGACAGACAACGGCATTCAGTACTTC,CSIETDNGIQYF
.,TRBV6-2/TRBV6-3,TRBJ2-3,TRBD2,TGTGCCAGCAGTTACTCGCCTAGCGGGAGGTATGGAGATACGCAGTATTTT,CASSYSPSGRYGDTQYF
.,TRBV6-2/TRBV6-3,TRBJ2-1,TRBD2,TGTGCCAGCAGTTACGGGCGGGGGGCTAATGAGCAGTTCTTC,CASSYGRGANEQFF
.,TRBV6-5,TRBJ2-5,TRBD2,TGTGCCACCCTACCTGCGGGAGCCCAAGAGACCCAGTACTTC,CATLPAGAQETQYF
.,TRBV15,TRBJ1-5,.,TGTGCCACCAGCAGAGATGTAGGCAATCAGCCCCAGCATTTT,CATSRDVGNQPQHF
many,TRBV20-1,TRBJ1-4,.,TGCAGTGCCGCAAAGACAAGTGAAAAACTGTTTTTT,CSAAKTSEKLFF
few,TRBV20-1,TRBJ2-3,.,TGCAGTGCGAGAGTGGCCCGGGGTACGCAGTATTTT,CSARVARGTQYF
.,TRBV24-1,TRBJ2-1,TRBD2,TGTGCCACCAGTGACATAAACCCTGTTCGAGCGGGAGGGCCTATAAGGCAGTTCTTC,CATSDINPVRAGGPIRQFF
.,TRBV29-1,TRBJ2-3,TRBD1,TGCAGCGTTGGGGACAGGGTGGGGGATACGCAGTATTTT,CSVGDRVGDTQYF
.,TRBV5-1,TRBJ1-3,.,TGCGCCAGCAGCTTGGACGGGGCGGCGAACTCTGGAAACACCATATATTTT,CASSLDGAANSGNTIYF
.,TRBV7-2,TRBJ2-5,TRBD2,TGTGCCAGCAGCAGGAAGCGGGATCAAGAGACCCAGTACTTC,CASSRKRDQETQYF
.,TRBV25-1,TRBJ2-1,TRBD2,TGTGCCATCCGGACTAGCGGGAGGGTCAATGAGCAGTTCTTC,CAIRTSGRVNEQFF
many,TRBV6-2/TRBV6-3,TRBJ1-6,.,TGTGCCGCCCGGACAGAAGATTCACCCCTCCACTTT,CAARTEDSPLHF
.,TRBV20-1,TRBJ2-5,.,TGCAGTGCTTCCGGGGGCTCAGAGACCCAGTACTTC,CSASGGSETQYF
many,TRBV7-3,TRBJ2-7,TRBD2,TGTGCCAGCAGCCCGATCGGCGGGAGTTTTGACGAGCAGTACTTC,CASSPIGGSFDEQYF
many,TRBV7-2,TRBJ2-3,.,TGTGCCAGCAGCTTAATGCGGGGAGGTACAGATACGCAGTATTTT,CASSLMRGGTDTQYF
few,TRBV28,TRBJ2-3,.,TGTGCCAGCAGTTCGAGACAGTCTCCAGATACGCAGTATTTT,CASSSRQSPDTQYF
many,TRBV6-2/TRBV6-3,TRBJ1-1,.,TGTGCCAGCAGTTACGGGGTGCGGACTGAAGCTTTCTTT,CASSYGVRTEAFF
few,TRBV3-1,TRBJ1-4,TRBD1,TGTGCCAGCAGCCAAGGACAGGGCCATGAAAAACTGTTTTTT,CASSQGQGHEKLFF
.,TRBV4-3,TRBJ2-1,TRBD2,TGCGCCAGCAGCCAAGATCGGCTAGCGGGAGAGCGCAATGGGCAGTTCTTC,CASSQDRLAGERNGQFF
.,TRBV27,TRBJ2-5,.,TGTGCCAGCAGCCCCCGCGGAAACTCGGAGACCCAGTACTTC,CASSPRGNSETQYF
few,TRBV5-1,TRBJ1-2,.,TGCGCCAGCAGCTTGCTAGGAGAGAACTATGGCTACACCTTC,CASSLLGENYGYTF
.,TRBV6-5,TRBJ2-1,TRBD2,TGTGCCAGCAGTTACCAGAGCGGGGTTCAGAATGAGCAGTTCTTC,CASSYQSGVQNEQFF
.,TRBV5-1,TRBJ1-1,.,TGCGCCAGCAGCTTGGCCGATGACAGGACGGCTTTCTTT,CASSLADDRTAFF
.,TRBV5-1,TRBJ2-1,.,TGCGCCAGCAGCTTGAGGGCCATCACCCACAATGAGCAGTTCTTC,CASSLRAITHNEQFF